Shown below are 4 T cell receptor beta chains from a single sample sequenced in a study of blood T cells in healthy people across ages. A second PCR of about 7 to 12 cycles used a sample-barcoded 5' primer and a J-beta primer mix. Each CDR3 protein is one row after TCRdb ran MiXCR on the 5' RACE reads. The profile shows fewer than 900,000 distinct CDR3 sequences, approximately 39% of them singletons. The material sequenced was blood. These TCRs come from a woman aged 55 to 70 in good health.

There are many counts of this clonotype. The chain recombines TRBV29-1 with TRBJ2-1; 11 positions match TRBD2. Germline CDR1 reads SQVTM; CDR2 reads ANQGSEA. With 7 bases clipped from V and 5 bases from J, the junction kept 7 bases outside the gene matches. The CDR3 length is 14 residues. CDR3 sequence: CSGQTSGKHNEQFF. The CDR3 nucleotides are TGCAGCGGACAGACTAGCGGGAAGCACAATGAGCAGTTCTTC.

This clonotype was counted a few times. The genes are TRBV27 and TRBJ2-1, with 10 positions matching TRBD2. V shed 5 bases and J 7 bases; nucleotides not matched to a gene: 20. Germline CDR1 reads MNHEY; CDR2 reads SMNVEV (reference sequence). This CDR3 has 19 amino acids. DNA of the CDR3: TGTGCCAGCAGTGCGATCAGCATTTGGACTAGCGGAGACCGAAATGAGCAGTTCTTC. Translated, it gives CASSAISIWTSGDRNEQFF.

Note on this clonotype: A read error may account for a junction end that differs from germline. V is TRBV7-9 and J is TRBJ1-4, with no clear D. Germline V gene data show CDR1 as SEHNR and CDR2 as FQNEAQ (reference sequence). The CDR3 loop spans 13 amino acids. CDR3 in DNA: TGTGTCAGCAGCGACACTAGAAATGAAAAACTGTTTTTT. Its protein product is CVSSDTRNEKLFF.

This chain joins TRBV20-1 and TRBJ2-3; tentatively, D is TRBD2 (6 bases). V lost 5 bases to trimming and J lost 6 bases, with 18 bases between them. Germline CDR1 is DFQATT and CDR2 is SNEGSKA (reference sequence). The CDR3 totals 14 residues. The CDR3 coding sequence is TGCAGTGCTCTTAGTCGGGAGTGGGCGGATACGCAGTATTTT. Translation: CSALSREWADTQYF.